This T cell receptor (beta chain) was identified in a study of blood T cells in healthy people across ages. Study findings and constraints: A roughly linear fall in TCR beta diversity per million T cells was seen with increasing age. In the absence of known donor CMV status, changes in expanded clonotypes were possibly confounded.

This CDR3 region has 13 residues. To note about this clonotype: Its target is unknown.

Together with a sample-barcoded 5' primer, a J-beta primer mix was included in a second PCR lasting about 6 to 11 cycles. TCRdb reprocessed the 5' RACE reads via MiXCR and lists one record per CDR3 protein. The table includes roughly 800,000 distinct CDR3 sequences, more than 45% detected once. Caucasian individuals from Russia who were healthy and aged roughly 6 to 90 acted as donors. Every sample yielded at least 6.5 million isolated PBMCs. The source is a man aged 25-45 years in good health. The chain links TRBV21-1 to TRBJ1-2. TRBV21-1 is tagged as a pseudogene. The material sequenced was blood. The CDR3, as DNA: TGTGCCAGCGACGTGGCGGTGAACTATGGCTACACCTTC. Residues: CASDVAVNYGYTF.